This T cell receptor (beta chain) was identified during a study of cytomegalovirus exposure and HLA in healthy donors. PCR involved 60 Vbeta and 13 Jbeta primers. Measured with immunoSEQ multiplex PCR; TCRdb has only the in-frame clones, and not every one. The data hold approximately 100,000 clones, with about 81% observed a single time. Study results and limitations: A classifier reportedly called cytomegalovirus status with high sensitivity and specificity.

As to this clone: Its antigen is still unknown.

The CDR3 has 13 amino acids. Trimming removed 4 bases from V and 4 bases from J, with 10 bases in between. The germline CDR1 and CDR2 sequences are SGHDN and FVKESK. This TCR was sampled from a man aged 35-49 years in good health and CMV-seronegative. The sample was PBMCs. This chain connects TRBV14 to TRBJ1-2; D may be TRBD1 (5 bases). The CDR3 reads CASSPGQSYGYTF. The CDR3 DNA reads as TGTGCCAGCAGCCCAGGACAAAGCTATGGCTACACCTTC.